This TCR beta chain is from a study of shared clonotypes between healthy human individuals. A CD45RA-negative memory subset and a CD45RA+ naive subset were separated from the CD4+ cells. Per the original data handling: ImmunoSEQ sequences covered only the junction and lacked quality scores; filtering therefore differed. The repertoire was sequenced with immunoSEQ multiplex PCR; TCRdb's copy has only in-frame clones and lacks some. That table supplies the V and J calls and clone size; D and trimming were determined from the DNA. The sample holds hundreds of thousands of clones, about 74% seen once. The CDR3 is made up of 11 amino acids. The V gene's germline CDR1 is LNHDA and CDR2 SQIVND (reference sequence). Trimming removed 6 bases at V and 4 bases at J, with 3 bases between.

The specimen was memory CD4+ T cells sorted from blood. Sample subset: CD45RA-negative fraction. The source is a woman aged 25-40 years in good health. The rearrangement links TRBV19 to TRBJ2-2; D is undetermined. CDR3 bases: TGTGCCAGTAGAAGCACCGGGGAGCTGTTTTTT. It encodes CASRSTGELFF. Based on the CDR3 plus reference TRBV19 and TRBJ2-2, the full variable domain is DGGITQSPKYLFRKEGQNVTLSCEQNLNHDAMYWYRQDPGQGLRLIYYSQIVNDFQKGDIAEGYSVSREKKESFPLTVTSAQKNPTAFYLCASRSTGELFFGEGSRLTVL.